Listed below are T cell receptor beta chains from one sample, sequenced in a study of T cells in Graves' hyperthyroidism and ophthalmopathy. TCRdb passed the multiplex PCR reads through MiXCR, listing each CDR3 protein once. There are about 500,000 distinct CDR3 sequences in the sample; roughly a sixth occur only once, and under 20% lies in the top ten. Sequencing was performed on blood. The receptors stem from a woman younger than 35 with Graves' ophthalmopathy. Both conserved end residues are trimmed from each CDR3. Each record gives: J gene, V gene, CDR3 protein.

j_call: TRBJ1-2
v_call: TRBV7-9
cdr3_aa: ASSSTEGDGYT

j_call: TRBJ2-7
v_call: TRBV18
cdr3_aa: ASSPPDRVAYEQY

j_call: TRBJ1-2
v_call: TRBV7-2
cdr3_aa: ASSLGDRGPYGYT

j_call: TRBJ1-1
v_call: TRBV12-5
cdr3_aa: ASGSNTRGRDTEAF

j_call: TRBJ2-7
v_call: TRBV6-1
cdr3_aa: ASSTTGLEQY

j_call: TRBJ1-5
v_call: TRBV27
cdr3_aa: ASSSNRVSNQPQH

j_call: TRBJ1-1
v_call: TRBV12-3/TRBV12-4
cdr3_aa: ASSSYVTGRVSEAF

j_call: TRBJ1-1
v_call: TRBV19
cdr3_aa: ASSIPHKGRGPSTEAF

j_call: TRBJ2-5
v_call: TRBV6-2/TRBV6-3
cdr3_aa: ASSYSDYQETQY

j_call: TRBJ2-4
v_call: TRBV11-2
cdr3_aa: ASSLLEETRAKNIQY

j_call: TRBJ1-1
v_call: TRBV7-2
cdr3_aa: ASSLGAAGINTEAF

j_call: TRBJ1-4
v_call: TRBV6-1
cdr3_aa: ASSPQSYNEKLF

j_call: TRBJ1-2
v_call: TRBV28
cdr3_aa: ASSLESARRRSYGYT

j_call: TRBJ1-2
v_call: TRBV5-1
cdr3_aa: ASRRTAGDGYT

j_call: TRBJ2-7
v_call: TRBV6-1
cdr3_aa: ASSAGPSGGNYEQY

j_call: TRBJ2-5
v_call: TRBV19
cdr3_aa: ASSLRTGSTRETQY

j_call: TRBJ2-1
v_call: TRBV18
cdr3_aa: ASSPPASGSYNEQF

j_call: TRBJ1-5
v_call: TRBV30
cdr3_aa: AWSVVSHSNQPQH

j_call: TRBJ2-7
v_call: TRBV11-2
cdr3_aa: ASSHGTSGGGRYEQY

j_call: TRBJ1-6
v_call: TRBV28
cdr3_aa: ASSLHINKNSPLH

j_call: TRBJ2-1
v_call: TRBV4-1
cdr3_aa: ASSEEGLDEQF

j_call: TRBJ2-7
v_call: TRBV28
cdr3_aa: ASSPRGTSWYEQY

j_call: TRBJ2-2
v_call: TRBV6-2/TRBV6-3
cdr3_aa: AGSGGGTGELF

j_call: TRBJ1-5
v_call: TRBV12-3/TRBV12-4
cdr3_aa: ASSSNQGNSNQPQH

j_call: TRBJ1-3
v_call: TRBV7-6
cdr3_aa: ASSFSGEGNTIY

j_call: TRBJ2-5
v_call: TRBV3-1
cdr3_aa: ASSQGNPNEAQETQY

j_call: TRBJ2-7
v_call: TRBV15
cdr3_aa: ATSREGQGVHEQY

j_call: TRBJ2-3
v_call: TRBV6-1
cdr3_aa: ASSPRQGAVFNTQY

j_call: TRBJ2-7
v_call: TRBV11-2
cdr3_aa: ASSLGPAGGRESYEQY

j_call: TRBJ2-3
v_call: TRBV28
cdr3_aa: ASSSWEEGTDTQY

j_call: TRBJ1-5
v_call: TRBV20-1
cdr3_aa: SATGLDQPQH

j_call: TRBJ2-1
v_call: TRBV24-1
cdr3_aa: ATSDPTRRPYNEQF

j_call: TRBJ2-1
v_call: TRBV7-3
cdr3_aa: ASSPLGGGLAGGPINEQF

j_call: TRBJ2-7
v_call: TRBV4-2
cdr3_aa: ASGRGSYEQY

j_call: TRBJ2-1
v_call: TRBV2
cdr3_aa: ASWTSGRGYEQF

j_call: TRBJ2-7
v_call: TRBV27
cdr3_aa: ASSLYDRWDEQY

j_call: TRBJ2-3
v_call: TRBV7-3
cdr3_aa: ASSSLGGAGLATQY

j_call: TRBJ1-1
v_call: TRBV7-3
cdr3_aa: ASSLVGPSTEAF

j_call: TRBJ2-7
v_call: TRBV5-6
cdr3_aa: ASSLEGQGAFAEQY